What follows is one T cell receptor beta chain and its context. It may be a read error: a sequence one base away is much more abundant. RNA transcripts were the template, and TCR beta CDR3 regions were amplified from them. After a first-round RT-PCR with HTBI primers, a second-round multiplex PCR was run. TCRdb processed the multiplex PCR reads anew with MiXCR; each CDR3 protein has one entry. Of about 550,000 distinct CDR3 sequences in the sample, less than 45% were seen once. The sample comes from a study of Graves' ophthalmopathy and Graves' hyperthyroidism. Background on the study: Stable hyperthyroidism meant no progression to ophthalmopathy within 18 months of follow-up.

Researchers turned away patients with other autoimmune diseases, uncontrolled infections, pregnancy or lactation. Diagnostic conclusions were grounded in clinical symptoms, serum thyroxine, TRAb, thyroid ultrasound and orbital computed tomography. The trim removed 5 bases at V and 5 bases at J, leaving 9 bases unmatched. This CDR3 spans 16 amino acids. The germline V gene has CDR1 SGHVS and CDR2 FNYEAQ. The receptor was isolated from an adult man with Graves' hyperthyroidism. This chain connects TRBV7-6 to TRBJ1-4, with TRBD1 matching 9 bases. Sequenced material: peripheral blood or thyroid tissue (not recorded which). Written as DNA, the CDR3 is TGTGCCAGCAGCCCGGGACAGGGTCGGATCAATGAAAAACTGTTTTTT. Its translation is CASSPGQGRINEKLFF.